Reported below is one TCR beta chain. A read error is likely, as this CDR3 ends without the conserved phenylalanine or tryptophan. 5'RACE template switching generated TCR cDNA, adding a universal primer site and UMIs. MiXCR, applied by TCRdb to the 5' RACE reads, yields one record per CDR3 protein. The table shows about 300,000 distinct CDR3 sequences, with around 7.3% occurring only once. From germline, CDR1 is MNHEY and CDR2 SMNVEV (reference sequence). J was trimmed by 3 bases and V by 8 bases; bases with no gene match: 10. The CDR3 sequence is 15 residues long. The data are from a study of T cells after yellow fever vaccination.

The sample consisted of PBMCs, taken 45 days after the first yellow fever vaccination. V usage is TRBV27 and J usage is TRBJ2-7, with 10 bases that match TRBD1. This receptor was taken from a man between 18 and 29 years old who received the YFV17D yellow fever vaccine. The CDR3 nucleotides read TGTGCCAGCGCTCGCACCCGGGACAGGGGCTACGAGCAGTACCTC. Translation: CASARTRDRGYEQYL.